This T cell receptor beta chain was observed in a study of cytomegalovirus exposure and HLA in healthy donors. PCR involved 60 Vbeta and 13 Jbeta primers. Libraries were prepared by immunoSEQ multiplex PCR; TCRdb keeps only in-frame clonotypes and omits some of them. The sample yields around 160,000 clones, over 60% seen once. Germline trimming cut 5 bases from V and 9 bases from J; bases unmatched to any gene: 5. The CDR3 is 13 amino acids. CDR1 SGHTA and CDR2 FQGNSA come from the germline V gene. Study conclusions and caveats: What was likely a sequencing artifact was a cluster of highly shared sequence variants. Rarity held for most TCR sequences, but there were some public TCRs that occurred in many donors. A link between a missense DCLRE1C variant and TCR beta V- and J-gene trimming emerged from a later analysis. Looking again later, the authors saw that most CMV-associated TCR beta chains seemed HLA-restricted.

Concerning this clone itself: Its specificity is unknown.

This TCR was sampled from a man aged 35-49 years in good health and CMV-seropositive. Source material: PBMCs. The V gene is TRBV7-2, the J gene TRBJ1-5, with TRBD1 matching over 9 bases. CDR3 amino acids: CASSPGQGRPQHF. The CDR3 bases are TGTGCCAGCAGCCCCGGACAGGGGAGGCCCCAGCATTTT. Looking up the rest from reference TRBV7-2 and TRBJ1-5 gives the full variable domain: GAGVSQSPSNKVTEKGKDVELRCDPISGHTALYWYRQSLGQGLEFLIYFQGNSAPDKSGLPSDRFSAERTGGSVSTLTIQRTQQEDSAVYLCASSPGQGRPQHFGDGTRLSIL.